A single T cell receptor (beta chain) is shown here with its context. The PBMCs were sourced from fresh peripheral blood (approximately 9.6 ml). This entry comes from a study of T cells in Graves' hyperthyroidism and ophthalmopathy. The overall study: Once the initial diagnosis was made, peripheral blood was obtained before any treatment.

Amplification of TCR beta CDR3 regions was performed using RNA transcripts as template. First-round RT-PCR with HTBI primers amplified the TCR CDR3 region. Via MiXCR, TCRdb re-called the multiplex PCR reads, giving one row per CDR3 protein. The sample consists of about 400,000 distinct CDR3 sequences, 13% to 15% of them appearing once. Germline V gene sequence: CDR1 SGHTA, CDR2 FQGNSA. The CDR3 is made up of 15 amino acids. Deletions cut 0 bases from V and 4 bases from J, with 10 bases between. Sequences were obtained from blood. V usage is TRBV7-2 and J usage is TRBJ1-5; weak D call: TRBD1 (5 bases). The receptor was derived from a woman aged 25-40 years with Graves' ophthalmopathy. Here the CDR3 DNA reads TGTGCCAGCAGCTTAGCCGGGGCGGGGAATCAGCCCCAGCATTTT. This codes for CASSLAGAGNQPQHF.